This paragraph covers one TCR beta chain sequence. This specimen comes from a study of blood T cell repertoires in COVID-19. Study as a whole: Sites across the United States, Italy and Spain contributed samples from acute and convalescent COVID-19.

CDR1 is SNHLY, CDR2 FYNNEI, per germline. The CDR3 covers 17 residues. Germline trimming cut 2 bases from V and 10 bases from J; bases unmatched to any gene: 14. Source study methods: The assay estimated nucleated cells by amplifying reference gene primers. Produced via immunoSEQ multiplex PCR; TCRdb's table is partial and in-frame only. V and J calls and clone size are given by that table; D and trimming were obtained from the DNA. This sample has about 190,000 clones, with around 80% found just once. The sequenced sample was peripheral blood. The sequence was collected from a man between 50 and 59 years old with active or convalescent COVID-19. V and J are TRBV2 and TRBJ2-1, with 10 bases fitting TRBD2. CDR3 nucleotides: TGTGCCAGCAGTGAAACGGATACCAGCGGGAGGGCCGTCGAGCAGTTCTTC. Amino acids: CASSETDTSGRAVEQFF.